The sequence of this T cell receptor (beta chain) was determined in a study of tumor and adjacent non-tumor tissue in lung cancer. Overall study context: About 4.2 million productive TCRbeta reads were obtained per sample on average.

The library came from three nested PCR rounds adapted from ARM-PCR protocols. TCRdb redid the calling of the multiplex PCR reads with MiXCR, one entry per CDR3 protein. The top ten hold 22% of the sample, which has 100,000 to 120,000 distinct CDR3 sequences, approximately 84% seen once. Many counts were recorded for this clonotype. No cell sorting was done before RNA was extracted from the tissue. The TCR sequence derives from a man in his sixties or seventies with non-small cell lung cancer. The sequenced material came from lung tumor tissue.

The DNA for the CDR3 is TGTGCCATCAGTGAGTCGGTAGCGGGAGGGCCGTACGAGCAGTACTTC. This encodes CAISESVAGGPYEQYF. This sequence joins TRBV10-3 and TRBJ2-7; TRBD2 agrees at 11 bases. This CDR3 has 16 residues. After removal of 0 bases from V and 4 bases from J, the junction contained 5 bases not matched to a gene. The V gene's germline CDR1 is ENHRY and CDR2 SYGVKD.